The source of this TCR beta chain is a study of blood T cell repertoires in COVID-19. Whole-study context: Samples representing acute and convalescent COVID-19 were sourced from the United States, Italy and Spain. PBMCs, B-cell-depleted T cells, or T cells were the source of the cDNA or gDNA that made up the material.

With V trimmed by 5 bases and J by 2 bases, 9 bases remained unmatched. The CDR3 has 16 residues. Germline V gene sequence: CDR1 MDHEN, CDR2 SYDVKM. How the authors handled the data: By means of reference gene primer amplification, nucleated cell counts were estimated. This table comes from immunoSEQ multiplex PCR, and its TCRdb copy is limited to in-frame clones, with some not included. V, J and clone size derive from that table, while D and trimming were established from the DNA sequence. The table has approximately 70,000 clones, approximately 90% seen once. Specimen: peripheral blood. The receptor was derived from a woman in her 50s with acute or convalescent COVID-19. The chain recombines TRBV28 with TRBJ1-3; 7 nucleotides align to TRBD1. The CDR3 nucleotides are TGTGCCAGCAGTACTCCACAGGGGTTCCCTGGAAACACCATATATTTT. This translates into CASSTPQGFPGNTIYF. The complete variable domain, with remaining parts taken from reference TRBV28 and TRBJ1-3, reads DVKVTQSSRYLVKRTGEKVFLECVQDMDHENMFWYRQDPGLGLRLIYFSYDVKMKEKGDIPEGYSVSREKKERFSLILESASTNQTSMYLCASSTPQGFPGNTIYFGEGSWLTVV.